These 5 T cell receptor beta chains were sequenced from one sample in a study of shared clonotypes between healthy human individuals. Sequencing was performed with immunoSEQ multiplex PCR; in TCRdb, only in-frame clones are kept and a portion is missing. The table has about half a million clones, roughly 80% seen once; the top ten hold 9.5% to 15%. The specimen was PBMCs. The receptors here all came from a middle-aged woman in good health. Some clones in this sample may be carry-over from other donors' samples.

The V gene is TRBV4-1, the J gene TRBJ2-3; D is uncertain. Germline V gives CDR1 MGHRA, CDR2 YSYEKL. The CDR3 totals 14 residues. V lost 0 bases, J lost 6 bases, and 10 bases lay in between. The chain's CDR3 is CASSQEVTGDTQYF. The CDR3 DNA follows: TGCGCCAGCAGCCAAGAAGTAACTGGTGATACGCAGTATTTT.

Details on this clone: With a far larger clone one base away, a read error is the likely cause. Other DNA sequences in the sample encode the same CDR3. V usage is TRBV28 and J usage is TRBJ1-2, with D unclear. Trimming took 7 bases from V and 8 from J, leaving 17 bases between them. The CDR3 length is 13 residues. Germline V CDR1 and CDR2: MDHEN, SYDVKM. The CDR3 region is CASKFSLQGGYTF. CDR3 sequence (DNA): TGTGCCAGCAAGTTCTCCCTCCAAGGGGGCTACACCTTC.

CDR3 residues: CASITSANTGELFF. The CDR3 DNA reads as TGTGCCAGTATTACTAGCGCGAACACCGGGGAGCTGTTTTTT. The V call is TRBV2, the J call TRBJ2-2; 7 bases match TRBD2. Germline V gene sequence: CDR1 SNHLY, CDR2 FYNNEI. The V segment lost 9 bases and the J segment 0 bases; nucleotides outside the gene matches: 4. The CDR3 loop spans 14 amino acids.

The rearrangement joins TRBV19 to TRBJ2-7; D is perhaps TRBD2 (6 bases). The CDR3 sequence is 15 residues long. Looked up from germline, CDR1 is LNHDA and CDR2 is SQIVND (reference sequence). Deletions cut 10 bases from V and 2 bases from J, with 21 bases between. CDR3 sequence reads: CATAPGDGEAYEQYF. The DNA of the CDR3 is TGTGCCACCGCGCCCGGGGACGGGGAGGCCTACGAGCAGTACTTC.

This chain uses TRBV9 with TRBJ2-2; no clear D. Trimming cost V 0 bases and J 4 bases, with 7 bases left between them. The CDR3 has 14 residues. Germline-derived CDR1 and CDR2 are SGDLS and YYNGEE. In DNA form, the CDR3 reads TGTGCCAGCAGCGTAGTGACTGGCACCGGGGAGCTGTTTTTT. As protein: CASSVVTGTGELFF.